The following is a T cell receptor (beta chain) sequence with its context. Generated by immunoSEQ multiplex PCR, the TCRdb table keeps only in-frame clones and is missing some. The table records about 57,000 clones, 65% to 85% of them present only once. This specimen belongs to a study of OX40 agonist ivuxolimab in advanced cancers. Study-level information: Every 2 weeks, patients got intravenous ivuxolimab at one of six dose levels (0.01-10 mg/kg). Partial responses, seen in three patients, involved one hepatocellular carcinoma and two cutaneous melanomas.

Here the sequenced sample was CD4+ or CD8+ T cells sorted from blood, taken in a trial of the OX40 agonist ivuxolimab. This sequence originates from an adult with an advanced solid tumor such as melanoma, head and neck, liver or kidney cancer.

The CDR3 coding sequence is TGTGCCAGCAGCAGAGGGACTAGCGGGTCGATCACAGATACGCAGTATTTT. It specifies CASSRGTSGSITDTQYF. The V call is TRBV28, the J call TRBJ2-3, with TRBD2 matching 12 bases. Germline CDR1 MDHEN, CDR2 SYDVKM. CDR3 length: 17 residues. V lost 6 bases, J lost 2 bases, and 9 bases stayed unmatched.